The 30 T cell receptor beta chains given below trace back to one sample, sequenced in a study of T cell changes during pregnancy in multiple sclerosis. Clones were read by immunoSEQ multiplex PCR, and TCRdb kept only the in-frame ones, dropping some. The data show about 57,000 clones, around nine tenths seen once. This material consisted of peripheral blood, taken after pregnancy. All receptors derive from a female donor with multiple sclerosis, enrolled in a pregnancy study.

The V call is TRBV27, the J call TRBJ1-4; a weak D match, TRBD1 (6 bases). The V end was cut by 7 bases, the J end by 8 bases, with 20 bases between. The CDR3 consists of 15 residues. CDR1 and CDR2 from the germline V gene are MNHEY and SMNVEV (reference sequence). The CDR3 DNA sequence: TGTGCCAGCACTCGCATGGGGGGGGCGCGGGAAAAACTGTTTTTT. Encoded protein: CASTRMGGAREKLFF.

The chain is built from TRBV5-1 and TRBJ2-5, with TRBD2 matching over 8 bases. The CDR3 is 15 amino acids. The germline gives CDR1 SGHRS, CDR2 YFSETQ. Trimming took 5 bases from V and 5 from J; bases not matched to a gene: 11. The CDR3 spells CASSYTAGAHETQYF. The CDR3 DNA reads TGCGCCAGCAGTTATACAGCGGGGGCGCACGAGACCCAGTACTTC.

V usage is TRBV29-1 and J usage is TRBJ1-1; D may be TRBD1 (5 bases). CDR1 is SQVTM, CDR2 ANQGSEA, per germline. There are 15 residues in the CDR3. Trimming took off 7 bases at V and 0 bases at J, with 18 bases between the two ends. CDR3 sequence: CSAAGGWGMNTEAFF. The CDR3 DNA follows: TGCAGCGCTGCCGGAGGGTGGGGGATGAACACTGAAGCTTTCTTT.

The chain has TRBV2 and TRBJ1-6; possible D gene TRBD1, 5 bases. From germline, CDR1 is SNHLY and CDR2 FYNNEI. The CDR3 has 15 amino acids. V gave up 6 bases and J gave up 4 bases, with 13 bases separating them. The CDR3 DNA follows: TGTGCCAGCAGCGATTCCCAGGGATATAATTCACCCCTCCACTTT. This sequence encodes CASSDSQGYNSPLHF.

J is TRBJ2-7 and V is TRBV5-1, with D perhaps matching TRBD2 (6 bases). From germline, CDR1 is SGHRS and CDR2 YFSETQ. The CDR3 contains 15 residues. Between the trimmed V and J ends, which lost 0 bases and 1 base, there was a span of 11 bases. The chain's CDR3 is CASSLAPGVSYEQYF. The CDR3 bases are TGCGCCAGCAGCTTGGCCCCGGGGGTTTCCTACGAGCAGTACTTC.

This clone was counted once. The chain uses TRBV9 and TRBJ2-3, with 7 bases identical to TRBD2. Trimming at V came to 6 bases and at J to 2 bases, leaving 12 bases not matched to a gene. Germline V gene lookup returns CDR1 SGDLS and CDR2 YYNGEE. This CDR3 has 16 amino acids. CDR3 nucleotide sequence: TGTGCCAGCACCGCCTCCGGGGGGTCAGACACAGATACGCAGTATTTT. Its protein is CASTASGGSDTDTQYF.

The CDR3 DNA follows: TGTGCCACCAGCAGAGATACAGGGAACACTGAAGCTTTCTTT. Its protein product is CATSRDTGNTEAFF. The chain couples TRBV15 to TRBJ1-1; tentatively, D is TRBD1 (5 bases). The CDR3 contains 14 residues. V lost 0 bases to trimming and J lost 1 base, with 6 bases between them. Germline V lookup: CDR1 LNHNV, CDR2 YYDKDF (reference sequence).

The chain employs TRBV19 and TRBJ2-1, with D perhaps matching TRBD1 (5 bases). The CDR3 contains 15 residues. CDR1 LNHDA and CDR2 SQIVND come from the germline V gene (reference sequence). Deletions cut 3 bases from V and 2 bases from J, with 11 bases between. CDR3 coding DNA: TGTGCCAGTAGTATCTACGGACACCCCTACAATGAGCAGTTCTTC. Protein product: CASSIYGHPYNEQFF.

To note about this clone: At one boundary the junction diverges from the germline segment, which might be a read error. The chain links TRBV7-7 to TRBJ2-5; 10 bases fit TRBD1. Germline CDR1 reads SSHAT; CDR2 reads FNYEAQ (reference sequence). This CDR3 has 15 amino acids. DNA of the CDR3: TGTGCTAGCAGAGCCGGGACAGGGGCCGAAGAGACCCAGTACTTC. Translating gives CASRAGTGAEETQYF.

The V gene is TRBV2, the J gene TRBJ2-7, with a weak D call TRBD1 (6 bases). Trimming removed 8 bases from V and 2 bases from J, with 13 bases in between. Germline V gene lookup returns CDR1 SNHLY and CDR2 FYNNEI. CDR3 length: 13 amino acids. Here the CDR3 reads CASRKGVPYEQYF. The DNA for the CDR3 is TGTGCCAGCCGGAAGGGGGTCCCCTACGAGCAGTACTTC.

This clone has more than one count but fewer than ten. The chain recombines TRBV29-1 with TRBJ1-1, with 7 bases identical to TRBD1. Germline loops: CDR1 SQVTM, CDR2 ANQGSEA. CDR3 size: 17 residues. V shed 4 bases, J shed 0 bases, and the junction held 14 bases outside the gene matches. DNA of the CDR3: TGCAGCGTTGCCCCACAGGTGACAGGGTCGGTGAACACTGAAGCTTTCTTT. Protein: CSVAPQVTGSVNTEAFF.

The rearrangement joins TRBV4-3 to TRBJ1-3; D is ambiguous. CDR3 size: 17 residues. The V end lost 6 bases, the J end lost 0 bases, and 18 bases lay between the germline ends. In germline, CDR1 is LGHNA, CDR2 YSLEER. CDR3: CASSGGAAPTSGNTIYF. DNA of the CDR3: TGCGCCAGCAGTGGAGGCGCGGCTCCTACCTCTGGAAACACCATATATTTT.

This chain connects TRBV11-2 to TRBJ2-7, with a weak D call TRBD2 (5 bases). CDR1 and CDR2 (germline): SGHAT, FQNNGV. The CDR3 has 15 residues. V was pared by 1 base and J by 0 bases, with 10 bases between. Written as DNA, the CDR3 is TGTGCCAGCAGCTTAGGCGGGTCTTTCTCCTACGAGCAGTACTTC. Its translation: CASSLGGSFSYEQYF. Variable domain in full (rest from reference TRBV11-2 and TRBJ2-7): EAGVAQSPRYKIIEKRQSVAFWCNPISGHATLYWYQQILGQGPKLLIQFQNNGVVDDSQLPKDRFSAERLKGVDSTLKIQPAKLEDSAVYLCASSLGGSFSYEQYFGPGTRLTVT.

The rearrangement joins TRBV4-1 to TRBJ1-1; 7 bases align to TRBD1. CDR1 and CDR2 from the germline V gene are MGHRA and YSYEKL. This CDR3 is 16 amino acids long. V was clipped by 2 bases and J by 5 bases; unmatched bases: 11. The CDR3 coding sequence is TGCGCCAGCAGCCAATCCCGCGTCGACAGGGCAACTGAAGCTTTCTTT. Translated, it gives CASSQSRVDRATEAFF.

The V call is TRBV5-1, the J call TRBJ2-7; D gene unclear. Germline lookup yields CDR1 SGHRS and CDR2 YFSETQ. The CDR3 is made up of 14 amino acids. The V and J ends lost 0 bases and 2 bases respectively, with 9 bases between them. CDR3 protein: CASSLDVDPYEQYF. The DNA for the CDR3 is TGCGCCAGCAGCTTGGACGTAGATCCCTACGAGCAGTACTTC. The variable domain in full, with the rest retrieved from reference TRBV5-1 and TRBJ2-7, is KAGVTQTPRYLIKTRGQQVTLSCSPISGHRSVSWYQQTPGQGLQFLFEYFSETQRNKGNFPGRFSGRQFSNSRSEMNVSTLELGDSALYLCASSLDVDPYEQYFGPGTRLTVT.

The chain employs TRBV5-5 and TRBJ1-2; TRBD1 matches at 9 bases. The J segment lost 6 bases and the V segment lost 4 bases, leaving 4 bases of the junction unmatched. The CDR3 consists of 13 residues. Germline values: CDR1 SGHKS, CDR2 YYEKEE (reference sequence). CDR3 sequence: CASSRTGVHGYTF. CDR3 nucleotide sequence: TGTGCCAGCAGCAGGACAGGGGTGCATGGCTACACCTTC.

This chain uses TRBV5-4 with TRBJ2-3; D possibly corresponds to TRBD2 (5 bases). Trimming shortened V by 1 base and J by 1 base, and 10 bases separated the two germline ends. The CDR3 is 15 residues long. Germline V gene data show CDR1 as SGHNT and CDR2 as YYREEE (reference sequence). The CDR3 coding sequence is TGTGCCAGCAGCTTGAAAACCGGGGGCACAGATACGCAGTATTTT. It yields the protein CASSLKTGGTDTQYF.

The CDR3 DNA reads TGTGCCTGTCGATCGAGCTCCTATAATTCACCCCTCCACTTT. Its protein product is CACRSSSYNSPLHF. This chain uses TRBV30 with TRBJ1-6; D remains unclear. The CDR3 covers 14 residues. Germline V gene sequence: CDR1 GTSNPN, CDR2 SVGIG (reference sequence). V lost 6 bases and J 0 bases, leaving 9 bases between the germline ends.

This chain uses TRBV13 with TRBJ1-6, with TRBD1 matching over 12 bases. The CDR3 has 14 amino acids. Germline lookup yields CDR1 PRHDT and CDR2 FYEKMQ (reference sequence). Trimming removed 5 bases from V and 10 bases from J; junction bases left unmatched: 3. The CDR3 bases are TGTGCCAGCAGCCGGGACAGGGGGCTATCACCCCTCCACTTT. Its protein product is CASSRDRGLSPLHF.

The chain links TRBV4-1 to TRBJ1-1, with D unclear. V lost 4 bases and J 0 bases, leaving 12 bases between the germline ends. In germline, CDR1 is MGHRA, CDR2 YSYEKL. This CDR3 has 15 amino acids. For the CDR3, the DNA is TGCGCCAGCAGCCTTTTACGGGGATTGAACACTGAAGCTTTCTTT. Translating gives CASSLLRGLNTEAFF.

The V and J genes are TRBV9 and TRBJ2-7; TRBD1 matches 8 bases. Germline V gene sequence: CDR1 SGDLS, CDR2 YYNGEE. The CDR3 extends over 15 amino acids. V lost 4 bases to trimming and J lost 1 base; unmatched junction nucleotides: 7. CDR3 region: CASSLHGTGSYEQYF. The DNA of the CDR3 is TGTGCCAGCAGCCTGCACGGGACAGGATCCTACGAGCAGTACTTC. The full variable domain, with the rest looked up from reference TRBV9 and TRBJ2-7, is DSGVTQTPKHLITATGQRVTLRCSPRSGDLSVYWYQQSLDQGLQFLIQYYNGEERAKGNILERFSAQQFPDLHSELNLSSLELGDSALYFCASSLHGTGSYEQYFGPGTRLTVT.

This clone was picked up one time. The chain has TRBV7-9 and TRBJ2-5, with 15 bases identical to TRBD2. The V segment lost 5 bases and the J segment 4 bases; nucleotides outside the gene matches: 5. CDR1 is SEHNR, CDR2 FQNEAQ, per germline (reference sequence). The CDR3 consists of 16 residues. As DNA, the CDR3 is TGTGCCAGCAGCATGGGACTAGCGGGGGGTGTAGAGACCCAGTACTTC. Translated, it gives CASSMGLAGGVETQYF.

This chain uses TRBV10-3 with TRBJ2-2; D not certain. The germline V gene has CDR1 ENHRY and CDR2 SYGVKD. This CDR3 contains 11 residues. Trimming pared 4 bases from V and 9 bases from J, leaving 6 bases between. Written as DNA, the CDR3 is TGTGCCATCAGTGGCTACCGGGAGCTGTTTTTT. Its translation is CAISGYRELFF.

The chain carries TRBV12-5 and TRBJ1-1, with TRBD1 matching 9 bases. Germline trimming cut 6 bases from V and 2 bases from J; bases unmatched to any gene: 4. The length of the CDR3 is 14 residues. Germline CDR1 reads LGHNT; CDR2 reads FRNRAP. This CDR3 is CASGTGGPNTEAFF. The DNA for the CDR3 is TGTGCTAGTGGCACAGGGGGCCCCAACACTGAAGCTTTCTTT.

This chain uses TRBV4-3 with TRBJ2-7; 9 bases align to TRBD1. The CDR3 has 20 amino acids. The germline CDR1 and CDR2 sequences are LGHNA and YSLEER. J gave up 3 bases and V 1 base, and 19 bases lay outside the gene matches. CDR3 amino acids: CASSQGVNRGTGFRIYEQYF. The CDR3 DNA sequence: TGCGCCAGCAGCCAAGGGGTAAACCGGGGGACAGGGTTTAGGATCTACGAGCAGTACTTC.

This chain joins TRBV5-1 and TRBJ1-5; D is possibly TRBD1 (5 bases). With 3 bases removed from V and 7 bases from J, the gap between germline ends came to 17 bases. The CDR3 has 15 residues. Germline CDR1 SGHRS, CDR2 YFSETQ. The CDR3 spells CASSYDSAWGQPQHF. DNA for the CDR3: TGCGCCAGCAGCTACGACAGTGCTTGGGGCCAGCCCCAGCATTTT.

V gene TRBV19 combines with J gene TRBJ1-1, with D possibly being TRBD1 (5 bases). Between the trimmed V and J ends, which lost 7 bases and 4 bases, there was a span of 16 bases. CDR1 LNHDA and CDR2 SQIVND come from the germline V gene (reference sequence). The CDR3 is 14 amino acids. CDR3 region: CASNQGREVTEAFF. CDR3 in DNA: TGTGCCAGTAACCAGGGAAGGGAAGTCACTGAAGCTTTCTTT.

This chain connects TRBV6-6 to TRBJ1-2; D may be TRBD1 (5 bases). CDR1 is MNHNY, CDR2 SVGAGI, per germline (reference sequence). Trimming stripped 6 bases from V and 5 bases from J, with 19 bases between. The CDR3 length is 15 residues. CDR3 loop: CASSRTGDTDYGYTF. CDR3 DNA sequence: TGTGCCAGCAGCCGAACGGGGGATACCGATTATGGCTACACCTTC.

V gene TRBV6-1 combines with J gene TRBJ1-1; perhaps TRBD1 as D (5 bases). Germline CDR1 MNHNS, CDR2 SASEGT. The V gene lost 3 bases and the J gene lost 5 bases, with 13 bases spanning the gap. CDR3 length: 14 amino acids. CDR3: CASSDSGGRTEAFF. CDR3 bases: TGTGCCAGCAGTGATAGCGGGGGAAGAACTGAAGCTTTCTTT.

The chain is built from TRBV6-5 and TRBJ2-7; TRBD2 might be the D (7 bases). Germline CDR1 reads MNHEY; CDR2 reads SVGAGI. V shed 6 bases and J shed 4 bases, with 13 bases lying between them. The CDR3 spans 13 residues. As DNA, the CDR3 is TGTGCCAGCAGACCCGCGGGGGCATACGAGCAGTACTTC. As protein: CASRPAGAYEQYF.